Following are 27 T cell receptor beta chains from one sample sequenced in a study of CDR3 diversity in severe acne. Via MiXCR, TCRdb re-called the PCR reads, giving one row per CDR3 protein. The data show approximately 77,000 distinct CDR3 sequences, under 55% seen once. Sequences were obtained from blood. These receptors all stem from a male donor with severe acne vulgaris.

V usage is TRBV2 and J usage is TRBJ1-5; tentative D call: TRBD1 (5 bases). CDR1 and CDR2 from the germline V gene are SNHLY and FYNNEI. V gave up 3 bases and J gave up 7 bases, with 16 bases separating them. CDR3 size: 15 residues. The CDR3 DNA follows: TGTGCCAGCAGTGAGGTACAGGCGGGACGACAGCCCCAGCATTTT. Protein: CASSEVQAGRQPQHF.

The rearrangement joins TRBV20-1 to TRBJ2-7, with 7 bases aligning to TRBD2. Losses at the gene ends were 3 bases for V and 4 bases for J; bases not matched to a gene: 6. Germline CDR1 is DFQATT and CDR2 is SNEGSKA (reference sequence). There are 13 residues in the CDR3. The CDR3 reads CSASLAGWYEQYF. The CDR3 coding sequence is TGCAGTGCTAGCTTAGCGGGTTGGTACGAGCAGTACTTC.

This chain joins TRBV5-1 and TRBJ2-3; D possibly uses TRBD1 or TRBD2 (6 bases each). This CDR3 region has 14 residues. Looked up from germline, CDR1 is SGHRS and CDR2 is YFSETQ. V was pared by 0 bases and J by 5 bases, with 10 bases between. The CDR3 loop reads CASSLEGGGDTQYF. For the CDR3, the DNA is TGCGCCAGCAGCTTGGAAGGGGGAGGAGATACGCAGTATTTT.

The V gene is TRBV28, the J gene TRBJ2-5, with no clear D. Deletions cut 10 bases from V and 5 bases from J, with 11 bases between. The CDR3 has 11 residues. Germline CDR1 reads MDHEN; CDR2 reads SYDVKM. CDR3 sequence reads: CATRILETQYF. CDR3 DNA: TGTGCCACCCGGATCTTGGAGACCCAGTACTTC.

The chain recombines TRBV28 with TRBJ2-7; a possible D gene is TRBD2 (7 bases). The CDR3 totals 16 residues. The V gene's germline CDR1 is MDHEN and CDR2 SYDVKM. V dropped 1 base and J dropped 7 bases, with 20 bases sitting between them. The CDR3 region has the DNA TGTGCCAGCAGTTTATCCGGGGGGCGGTTCGGGGTGGAGCAGTACTTC. Its translation: CASSLSGGRFGVEQYF.

This clonotype was detected a few times. The chain combines TRBV7-9 with TRBJ1-6; D perhaps matches TRBD1 (6 bases). V dropped 5 bases and J dropped 9 bases, with 8 bases sitting between them. The CDR3 runs 12 residues. Germline CDR1 is SEHNR and CDR2 is FQNEAQ (reference sequence). The CDR3 coding sequence is TGTGCCAGCAGCAAGGGGGGTTCACCCCTCCACTTT. It specifies CASSKGGSPLHF. The full variable domain, completed using reference TRBV7-9 and TRBJ1-6, is DTGVSQNPRHKITKRGQNVTFRCDPISEHNRLYWYRQTLGQGPEFLTYFQNEAQLEKSRLLSDRFSAERPKGSFSTLEIQRTEQGDSAMYLCASSKGGSPLHFGNGTRLTVT.

Turning to this clonotype: A much larger clonotype is one base distant, so this may be a read error. The chain recombines TRBV7-8 with TRBJ2-7, with D possibly matching TRBD2 (5 bases). The CDR3 runs to 13 residues. Trimming pared 7 bases from V and 7 bases from J, leaving 17 bases between. CDR1 is SGHVS and CDR2 is FQNEAQ in the germline V gene. CDR3 amino acids: CASTPRAYNEQYF. The CDR3 bases are TGTGCCAGCACCCCGAGGGCCTACAATGAGCAGTACTTC.

This CDR3 is CASSLARMRNRAFF. CDR3 nucleotide sequence: TGTGCCAGCAGCTTAGCTAGAATGAGGAATCGGGCTTTCTTT. V and J are TRBV7-8 and TRBJ1-1; D unresolved. CDR1 SGHVS and CDR2 FQNEAQ come from the germline V gene. The CDR3 has 14 amino acids. The V gene lost 0 bases and the J gene lost 11 bases, with 16 bases spanning the gap. The entire variable domain, with the rest obtained from reference TRBV7-8 and TRBJ1-1, is as follows: GAGVSQSPRYKVAKRGQDVALRCDPISGHVSLFWYQQALGQGPEFLTYFQNEAQLDKSGLPSDRFFAERPEGSVSTLKIQRTQQEDSAVYLCASSLARMRNRAFFGQGTRLTVV.

This rearrangement joins TRBV24-1 to TRBJ1-5, with D possibly TRBD1 on 5 matching bases. The V and J ends lost 9 bases and 3 bases respectively, with 11 bases between them. This CDR3 is 13 amino acids long. The germline V gene has CDR1 KGHDR and CDR2 SFDVKD. The CDR3 sequence is CATGGDSNQPQHF. CDR3 DNA: TGTGCCACCGGGGGGGATTCCAATCAGCCCCAGCATTTT.

The table lists this clonotype with a count of one. Being one base from a much bigger clone, this may be a read error. The chain recombines TRBV7-3 with TRBJ1-1; D is perhaps TRBD1 (6 bases). CDR3 length: 12 amino acids. Trimming took 5 bases from V and 5 from J, leaving 9 bases between them. Germline CDR1 and CDR2: SGHTA and FQGTGA. DNA of the CDR3: TGTGCCAGCAGCAGGGGGGGGACTGAAGCTTTCTTT. This gives the protein CASSRGGTEAFF.

On this clonotype itself: The final CDR3 position lacks the conserved phenylalanine or tryptophan, pointing to a likely read error. The CDR3 region has the DNA TGTGCCATCAGTGATGAGAGTTACGAGCAGTACCTC. This sequence encodes CAISDESYEQYL. The chain uses TRBV10-3 and TRBJ2-7, with D uncertain. CDR1 and CDR2 from the germline V gene are ENHRY and SYGVKD. The CDR3 has 12 amino acids. V lost 3 bases and J 4 bases, leaving 7 bases between the germline ends.

This chain connects TRBV13 to TRBJ1-1, with 8 nucleotides matching TRBD1. J lost 6 bases, V lost 5 bases, and 11 bases had no gene match. Germline lookup yields CDR1 PRHDT and CDR2 FYEKMQ (reference sequence). The CDR3 contains 15 residues. CDR3 in amino acids: CASSPRDRMVPEAFF. CDR3 in DNA: TGTGCCAGCAGCCCGAGGGACAGGATGGTACCTGAAGCTTTCTTT.

Sample share makes this clonotype medium-sized. The chain combines TRBV24-1 with TRBJ2-1, with 9 bases identical to TRBD2. V was pared by 1 base and J by 9 bases, with 6 bases of the junction left unmatched. CDR1 and CDR2 from the germline V gene are KGHDR and SFDVKD. The CDR3 sequence is 15 residues long. The CDR3 loop reads CATSDFGGREPEQFF. The CDR3 region has the DNA TGTGCCACCAGTGATTTTGGCGGGAGGGAACCTGAGCAGTTCTTC.

The chain joins TRBV9 to TRBJ2-7, with D possibly TRBD2 on 5 matching bases. Germline V lookup: CDR1 SGDLS, CDR2 YYNGEE. The germline V and J ends were trimmed by 0 bases and 3 bases, with 7 bases remaining between them. This CDR3 is 13 amino acids long. CDR3 in DNA: TGTGCCAGCAGCGTAGGAGGGAACTACGAGCAGTACTTC. The encoded protein is CASSVGGNYEQYF.

The chain links TRBV5-6 to TRBJ1-1, with D perhaps TRBD1 (6 bases). From germline, CDR1 is SGHDT and CDR2 YYEEEE. Deletions cut 0 bases from V and 14 bases from J, with 17 bases between. The CDR3 is 13 amino acids. CDR3 region: CASSLVTGSTSFF. For the CDR3, the DNA is TGTGCCAGCAGCTTGGTTACAGGGTCGACCTCATTCTTT.

This clonotype has a count of ten or more. This chain uses TRBV5-1 with TRBJ2-7; TRBD2 is a possible D gene (6 bases). The ends were cut back, 0 bases at V and 2 bases at J, with 9 bases in the middle. This CDR3 has 14 residues. Germline values: CDR1 SGHRS, CDR2 YFSETQ. CDR3 sequence (DNA): TGCGCCAGCAGCTTGGACGGGGAGGCCTACGAGCAGTACTTC. Translating gives CASSLDGEAYEQYF.

The V call is TRBV4-1, the J call TRBJ1-1; possible D gene TRBD1, 5 bases. Between the trimmed V and J ends, which lost 0 bases and 4 bases, there was a span of 12 bases. Germline CDR1 reads MGHRA; CDR2 reads YSYEKL. This CDR3 has 15 residues. The CDR3 protein is CASSQDLGGITEAFF. Here the CDR3 DNA reads TGCGCCAGCAGCCAAGATCTGGGGGGGATCACTGAAGCTTTCTTT.

This clonotype was seen at least ten times. The V and J genes are TRBV7-3 and TRBJ2-1; 12 nucleotides align to TRBD2. Germline V gene data show CDR1 as SGHTA and CDR2 as FQGTGA. The V gene end was trimmed by 2 bases and the J gene end by 8 bases; junction bases not matched to a gene: 4. The CDR3 spans 15 residues. The CDR3: CASSLGLAGIDEQFF. For the CDR3, the DNA is TGTGCCAGCAGCTTAGGACTAGCGGGAATCGATGAGCAGTTCTTC.

This clonotype has ten or more counts. This chain connects TRBV4-1 to TRBJ2-7, with 10 bases matching TRBD2. This CDR3 has 15 amino acids. With V trimmed by 7 bases and J by 2 bases, 8 bases remained unmatched. Germline assignment: CDR1 MGHRA and CDR2 YSYEKL. In DNA, the CDR3 is TGCGCCAGCACCCCTCAGCGGGAGGGCCCCTACGAGCAGTACTTC. It translates to CASTPQREGPYEQYF.

Details on this clonotype: The junction shows a germline mismatch at one end, possibly a read error. The genes are TRBV24-1 and TRBJ2-2, with D perhaps matching TRBD2 (6 bases). Germline V gene sequence: CDR1 KGHDR, CDR2 SFDVKD. This CDR3 is 15 amino acids long. Here the CDR3 reads CATRDPGRDSGELFF. CDR3 DNA: TGTGCCACCCGTGACCCCGGTCGGGACTCCGGGGAGCTGTTTTTT.

Turning to this clonotype: The junction does not match germline at one end; this may be a read error. This chain uses TRBV10-3 with TRBJ1-4, with TRBD1 as a possible D gene (5 bases). Germline CDR1 ENHRY, CDR2 SYGVKD. This CDR3 is 15 amino acids long. CDR3 loop: CASSYSMHQGEKLFF. As DNA, the CDR3 is TGTGCCAGCAGTTACTCGATGCATCAGGGAGAAAAACTGTTTTTT.

This clonotype was counted many times. The chain recombines TRBV15 with TRBJ2-3, with 9 nucleotides matching TRBD2. The CDR3 runs to 16 residues. Germline-derived CDR1 and CDR2 are LNHNV and YYDKDF (reference sequence). The ends lost 2 bases at V and 4 bases at J; junction bases unmatched: 7. The CDR3 DNA is TGTGCCACCAGCAGATCGCCTTTAGCGGGAGCAGATACGCAGTATTTT. Translating it yields CATSRSPLAGADTQYF.

The sample holds a few counts of this clonotype. The gene calls are TRBV4-1 and TRBJ1-6; 9 bases match TRBD1. The V and J ends lost 0 bases and 5 bases, in that order; junction bases with no gene match: 8. Germline V lookup: CDR1 MGHRA, CDR2 YSYEKL. CDR3 length: 18 amino acids. This CDR3 is CASSQELVGQGNNSPLHF. As DNA, the CDR3 is TGCGCCAGCAGCCAAGAACTAGTAGGACAGGGGAATAATTCACCCCTCCACTTT.

Points on this clonotype: One end of the junction is discordant with germline, which a read error may explain. This chain links TRBV6-5 with TRBJ2-7; 8 bases align to TRBD2. Germline CDR1 is MNHEY and CDR2 is SVGAGI. CDR3 length: 14 residues. The CDR3 here is CASNPGGRGHEQHF. CDR3 in DNA: TGTGCCAGCAACCCGGGGGGGCGCGGTCACGAGCAGCACTTC.

Details on this clonotype: This may stem from a read error, because a much larger clone lies one nucleotide away. The V and J genes are TRBV5-1 and TRBJ2-7; no clear D gene. Per the germline V gene, CDR1 is SGHRS and CDR2 is YFSETQ. Trimming shortened V by 0 bases and J by 7 bases, and 14 bases separated the two germline ends. CDR3 length equals 14 residues. CDR3 region: CASSLGSFAMEQYF. In nucleotides, the CDR3 is TGCGCCAGCAGCTTGGGCAGCTTTGCTATGGAGCAGTACTTC.

This clonotype was recorded at least ten times. This chain links TRBV6-5 with TRBJ2-1, with a possible D match to TRBD2 (6 bases). CDR1 and CDR2 from the germline V gene are MNHEY and SVGAGI. The CDR3 length is 18 residues. Trimming removed 4 bases at V and 1 base at J, with 20 bases between. Here the CDR3 DNA reads TGTGCCAGCAGTTCGACCCAACGACGGGAGTCATCCTACAATGAGCAGTTCTTC. Translated, it gives CASSSTQRRESSYNEQFF.

This chain links TRBV20-1 with TRBJ2-1, with 11 bases that match TRBD2. This CDR3 region has 16 residues. Trimming cost V 0 bases and J 4 bases; bases outside gene matches: 5. Germline V gives CDR1 DFQATT, CDR2 SNEGSKA (reference sequence). In nucleotides, the CDR3 is TGCAGTGCTAGAGATCCCGGGACTAGCGGATACAATGAGCAGTTCTTC. This gives the protein CSARDPGTSGYNEQFF.